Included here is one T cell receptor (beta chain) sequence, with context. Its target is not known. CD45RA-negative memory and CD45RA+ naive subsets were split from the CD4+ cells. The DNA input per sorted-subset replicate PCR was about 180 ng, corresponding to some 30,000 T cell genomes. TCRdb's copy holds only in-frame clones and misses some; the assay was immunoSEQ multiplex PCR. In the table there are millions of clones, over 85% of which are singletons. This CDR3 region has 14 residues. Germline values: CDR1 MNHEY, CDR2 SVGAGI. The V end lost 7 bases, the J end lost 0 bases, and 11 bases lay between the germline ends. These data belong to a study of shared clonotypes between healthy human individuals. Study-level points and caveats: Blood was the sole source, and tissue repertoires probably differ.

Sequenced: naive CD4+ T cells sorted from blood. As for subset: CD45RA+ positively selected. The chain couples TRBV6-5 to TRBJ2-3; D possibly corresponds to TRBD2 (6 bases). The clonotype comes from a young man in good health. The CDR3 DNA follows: TGTGCCAGCAACAAGGCGGGAAGCACAGATACGCAGTATTTT. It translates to CASNKAGSTDTQYF.